This TCR beta chain derives from a study of CD8 T cells in ankylosing spondylitis. Findings and limits, study-wide: Blood from ankylosing spondylitis patients appeared to carry a characteristic eight-variant TCR beta motif. Disease-linked clones bore a CD8+ phenotype, appearing relatively rarely in peripheral blood. There was reportedly significant enrichment of clones that were disease-linked in matched ankylosing spondylitis synovial fluid. A subset of motif variants has previously been described in the synovial fluid and blood of reactive arthritis.

Germline CDR1 SGHRS, CDR2 YFSETQ. The CDR3 extends over 15 amino acids. Trimming took 3 bases from V and 1 from J; bases not matched to a gene: 6. Libraries for TCR beta were made by quantitative 5'-RACE with molecular barcodes. TCRdb reprocessed the 5' RACE reads with MiXCR, giving one entry per CDR3 protein. The sample lists 750,000 to 850,000 distinct CDR3 sequences, about 12% occurring once. A few counts support this clonotype. The target antigen is unknown. The rearrangement links TRBV5-1 to TRBJ1-1; 7 positions match TRBD1. The TCR sequence derives from a male donor with ankylosing spondylitis. The sequenced sample was blood, either unsorted or a sorted T cell fraction (not recorded which). The CDR3 is CASSSLGQQNTEAFF. The CDR3 DNA sequence: TGCGCCAGCAGCTCGCTGGGACAGCAGAACACTGAAGCTTTCTTT. Using reference TRBV5-1 and TRBJ1-1 for the parts outside the CDR3, the full variable domain is KAGVTQTPRYLIKTRGQQVTLSCSPISGHRSVSWYQQTPGQGLQFLFEYFSETQRNKGNFPGRFSGRQFSNSRSEMNVSTLELGDSALYLCASSSLGQQNTEAFFGQGTRLTVV.